One and the same sample provided the 10 T cell receptor beta chains below, sequenced in a study of naive and memory T cell subsets. An oligonucleotide containing a UMI was ligated to the 3' end of TCR cDNA. Ligated cDNA underwent four rounds of PCR with nested alpha and beta constant region primers and SP2. TCRdb redid the calling of the 5' RACE reads with MiXCR, one entry per CDR3 protein. The sample has about 60,000 distinct CDR3 sequences; roughly 8.1% are singletons. These receptors were taken from a female donor in good health.

This clonotype showed up many times. This sequence joins TRBV12-3 or TRBV12-4 and TRBJ1-1; no definite D call. The CDR3 has 13 amino acids. V was cut by 6 bases and J by 2 bases, with 10 bases left in between. In DNA form, the CDR3 reads TGTGCCAGCAGGCTACACGAAAACACTGAAGCTTTCTTT. The encoded protein is CASRLHENTEAFF.

In its sample, this clonotype was seen a few times. The rearrangement joins TRBV12-3 or TRBV12-4 to TRBJ2-2; D uncertain. The CDR3 is made up of 13 amino acids. Trimming shortened V by 1 base and J by 5 bases, and 5 bases separated the two germline ends. The CDR3 coding sequence is TGTGCCAGCAGTTTAGGTCAGACCGGGGAGCTGTTTTTT. This gives the protein CASSLGQTGELFF.

The table lists this clonotype with many counts. The V and J genes are TRBV30 and TRBJ1-5; TRBD1 might be the D (5 bases). Trimming pared 5 bases from V and 9 bases from J, leaving 20 bases between. Germline V gives CDR1 GTSNPN, CDR2 SVGIG (reference sequence). The CDR3 is 14 amino acids. This CDR3 reads CAWGDNWGRRPQHF. The CDR3 DNA is TGTGCCTGGGGGGATAATTGGGGCCGGCGGCCCCAGCATTTT.

This clonotype was recorded at least ten times. The J gene is TRBJ1-2, the V gene TRBV29-1; D gene ambiguous. CDR1 and CDR2 from the germline V gene are SQVTM and ANQGSEA. The CDR3 has 11 residues. V was shortened by 4 bases and J by 4 bases, with 7 bases between the two germline ends. The chain's CDR3 is CSVAVLYGYTF. As DNA, the CDR3 is TGCAGCGTTGCAGTCCTCTATGGCTACACCTTC.

This clonotype was counted only a few times. The chain couples TRBV6-5 to TRBJ1-2; possible D gene TRBD1, 6 bases. The germline V gene has CDR1 MNHEY and CDR2 SVGAGI. The germline V and J ends were trimmed by 6 bases and 4 bases, with 12 bases remaining between them. The CDR3 sequence is 13 residues long. CDR3 DNA: TGTGCCAGCAGCCGGGACACCGGCTATGGCTACACCTTC. Translated: CASSRDTGYGYTF.

This clonotype occurred a few times. The chain employs TRBV30 and TRBJ2-7; 7 bases are shared with TRBD2. The CDR3 loop spans 14 amino acids. From germline, CDR1 is GTSNPN and CDR2 SVGIG (reference sequence). Unmatched junction bases numbered 11, after V lost 3 bases and J lost 6 bases. This chain's CDR3 is CAWSDPGEGPEQYF. For the CDR3, the DNA is TGTGCCTGGAGCGACCCGGGGGAGGGACCCGAGCAGTACTTC.

This clonotype was detected only a few times. The gene calls are TRBV29-1 and TRBJ1-3, with D perhaps matching TRBD1 (5 bases). The germline V gene encodes CDR1 SQVTM and CDR2 ANQGSEA. The CDR3 extends over 14 amino acids. V lost 4 bases, J lost 4 bases, and 14 bases lay in between. This CDR3 is CSVGDGKFGNTIYF. As DNA, the CDR3 is TGCAGCGTTGGGGACGGAAAATTCGGAAACACCATATATTTT.

This clonotype was seen more than once but under ten times. The gene calls are TRBV6-5 and TRBJ1-1, with D unclear. This CDR3 region has 13 residues. Germline assignment: CDR1 MNHEY and CDR2 SVGAGI. Trimming stripped 2 bases from V and 1 base from J, with 5 bases between. CDR3 sequence (DNA): TGTGCCAGCAGTTACCAGACGAACACTGAAGCTTTCTTT. Its protein is CASSYQTNTEAFF.

There are many counts of this clonotype. The chain links TRBV2 to TRBJ2-3; 8 bases match TRBD2. The CDR3 sequence is 15 residues long. Per germline, CDR1 SNHLY and CDR2 FYNNEI. The J segment lost 4 bases and the V segment lost 2 bases, leaving 5 bases of the junction unmatched. CDR3 DNA sequence: TGTGCCAGCAGTGAAACGGGGGGGCCAGCAGATACGCAGTATTTT. Protein product: CASSETGGPADTQYF.

The chain employs TRBV7-3 and TRBJ1-2; 10 nucleotides line up with TRBD1. This CDR3 is built from 16 residues. Germline V gene sequence: CDR1 SGHTA, CDR2 FQGTGA. V trimming: 1 base; J trimming: 8 bases; junction bases outside the gene matches: 10. The CDR3 nucleotides read TGTGCCAGCAGCTTAAGCCCTACGGACAGGGGGGACGGCTACACCTTC. Amino acids: CASSLSPTDRGDGYTF.